The entry that follows covers one TCR beta chain sequence. This record belongs to a study of control samples from healthy donors and cancer patients. This CDR3 is 16 amino acids long. With 2 bases clipped from V and 8 bases from J, the junction kept 11 bases outside the gene matches. Germline CDR1 is MNHEY and CDR2 is SMNVEV (reference sequence). The method was immunoSEQ multiplex PCR; TCRdb's version includes in-frame clones alone and lacks a portion of them. The sample has 400,000 to 500,000 clones, around 90% seen once. The receptor comes from a man aged 35 to 55 with head and neck cancer. This chain uses TRBV27 with TRBJ2-1; 8 positions match TRBD2. Sequences were obtained from PBMCs. As DNA, the CDR3 is TGTGCCAGCAGTTTAGTGGGCCGGGGGGGCTTAGATGAGCAGTTCTTC. Its translation is CASSLVGRGGLDEQFF.